The clone carrying this T cell receptor beta chain was seen a handful of times. This entry comes from a study of cytomegalovirus exposure and HLA in healthy donors. This PCR relied on a set of 60 Vbeta primers and 13 Jbeta primers. Clones were read by immunoSEQ multiplex PCR, and TCRdb kept only the in-frame ones, dropping some. The repertoire consists of about 95,000 clones, with about 71% occurring once and the leading ten covering approximately 9%. Trimming took 3 bases from V and 0 from J, leaving 8 bases between them. The CDR3 has 14 amino acids. CDR1 and CDR2 (germline): SGHNT, YYREEE (reference sequence).

The sequence came from a man aged 55 to 69 in good health and CMV-seronegative. The chain uses TRBV5-4 and TRBJ2-3; no clear D gene. Sequenced: PBMCs. CDR3 DNA sequence: TGTGCCAGCAGCTCGACTCTAAGCACAGATACGCAGTATTTT. This gives the protein CASSSTLSTDTQYF. The variable domain in full, completed from reference TRBV5-4 and TRBJ2-3, reads ETGVTQSPTHLIKTRGQQVTLRCSSQSGHNTVSWYQQALGQGPQFIFQYYREEENGRGNFPPRFSGLQFPNYSSELNVNALELDDSALYLCASSSTLSTDTQYFGPGTRLTVL.